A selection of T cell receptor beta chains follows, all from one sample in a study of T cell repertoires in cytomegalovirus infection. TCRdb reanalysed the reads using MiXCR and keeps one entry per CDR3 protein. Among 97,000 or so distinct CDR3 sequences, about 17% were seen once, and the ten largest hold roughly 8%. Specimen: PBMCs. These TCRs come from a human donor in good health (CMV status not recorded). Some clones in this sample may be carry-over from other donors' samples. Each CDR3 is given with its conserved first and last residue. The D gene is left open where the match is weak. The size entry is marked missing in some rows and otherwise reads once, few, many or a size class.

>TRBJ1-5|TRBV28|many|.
TGTGCCAGCAGTTTAAGGCGGGGTGGCAATCAGCCCCAGCATTTT
CASSLRRGGNQPQHF
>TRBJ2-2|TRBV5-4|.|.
TGTGCCAGCAGCTTATTGACACAAACGAACACCGGGGAGCTGTTTTTT
CASSLLTQTNTGELFF
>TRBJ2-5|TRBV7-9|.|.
TGTGCCAGCAGACCCCCGCACAGGGTTGGAGAGACCCAGTACTTC
CASRPPHRVGETQYF
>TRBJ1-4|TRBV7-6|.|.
TGTGCCAGCAGCTTACGGGGTAGAAACGCTGAAAAACTGTTTTTT
CASSLRGRNAEKLFF
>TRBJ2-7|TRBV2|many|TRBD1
TGTGCCAGCAGCGGGACAGGACGATCCTACGAGCAGTACTTC
CASSGTGRSYEQYF
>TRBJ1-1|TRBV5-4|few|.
TGTGCCAGCAGCCCCGGTCCAGGGAATGGGAACACTGAAGCTTTCTTT
CASSPGPGNGNTEAFF
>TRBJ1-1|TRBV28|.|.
TGTGCCAGCAGTTTATTTAACCAGGCGGGAGCTTTCTTT
CASSLFNQAGAFF
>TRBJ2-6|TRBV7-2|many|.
TGTGCCAGCAGGCGGGACAGCGGCTCTGGGGCCAACGTCCTGACTTTC
CASRRDSGSGANVLTF
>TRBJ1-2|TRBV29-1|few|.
TGCAGCGTCGCGGACGTGGATGGCTACACCTTC
CSVADVDGYTF
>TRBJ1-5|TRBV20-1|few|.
TGCAGTGCTAGTGGTGGGTACAATCAGCCCCAGCATTTT
CSASGGYNQPQHF
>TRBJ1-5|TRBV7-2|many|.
TGTGCCAGCAGCCCGATAGGGCAGCCCCAGCATTTT
CASSPIGQPQHF
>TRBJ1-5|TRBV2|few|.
TGTGCCAGCAGTGGATACAGGAATCAGCCCCAGCATTTT
CASSGYRNQPQHF
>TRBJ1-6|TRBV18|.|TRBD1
TGTGCCAGCTCACCATTCCCAAACAGGGGGAGCTCCTATAATTCACCCCTCCACTTT
CASSPFPNRGSSYNSPLHF
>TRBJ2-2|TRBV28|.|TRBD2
TGTGCCAGCAGTCGGGGGGGAGGCCCCGGGGAGCTGTTTTTT
CASSRGGGPGELFF
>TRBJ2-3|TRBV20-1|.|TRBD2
TGCAGTGCTAGAGGAGGGACTAGCGTGGTGTTGAACACAGATACGCAGTATTTT
CSARGGTSVVLNTDTQYF
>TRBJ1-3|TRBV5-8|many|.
TGTGCCAGCAGCTTGTCTGGAAACACCATATATTTT
CASSLSGNTIYF
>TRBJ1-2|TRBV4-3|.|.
TGCGCCAGCAGCCAAGATGAGGGGAACTATGGCTACACCTTC
CASSQDEGNYGYTF
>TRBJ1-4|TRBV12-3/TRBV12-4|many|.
TGTGCCAGCACCCCTCGGTCGGGGGGACTGAATGAAAAACTGTTTTTT
CASTPRSGGLNEKLFF
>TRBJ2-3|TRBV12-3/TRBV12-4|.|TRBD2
TGTGCCAGCAGTCGAACCCTCAGCGGGGGGGGCACAGATACGCAGTATTTT
CASSRTLSGGGTDTQYF
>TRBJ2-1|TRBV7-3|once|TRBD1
TGTGCCAGCAGCTCTACCCCGGACAGGGTCTACACTGAGCAGTTCTTC
CASSSTPDRVYTEQFF
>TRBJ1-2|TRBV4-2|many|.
TGTGCCAGCAGCCAAGAATTAGGGGTTAACTATGGCTACACCTTC
CASSQELGVNYGYTF
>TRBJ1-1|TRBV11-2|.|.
TGTGCCAGCAGCTTCAGGGGTCAGTTTGAAGCTTTCTTT
CASSFRGQFEAFF
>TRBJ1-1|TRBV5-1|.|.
TGCGCCAGCAGCTTGGAGCCAGGGAAAGGCACTGAAGCTTTCTTT
CASSLEPGKGTEAFF
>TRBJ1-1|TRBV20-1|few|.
TGCAGTGCTAGAGATGGGGAAGGGAACACTGAAGCTTTCTTT
CSARDGEGNTEAFF
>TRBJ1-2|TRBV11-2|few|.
TGTGCCAGCAGCCGCCTGGGGGCCTCTGCCTACACCTTC
CASSRLGASAYTF
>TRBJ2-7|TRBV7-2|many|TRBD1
TGTGCCAGCAGCAATCGGGCAGGGGGCGGCGAGCAGTACTTC
CASSNRAGGGEQYF
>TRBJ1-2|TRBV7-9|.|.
TGTGCCAGCAGCTCGATCGGACGTAGGCCTACTTATGGCTACACCTTC
CASSSIGRRPTYGYTF
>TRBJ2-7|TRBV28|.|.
TGTGCCAGCAGTTTCACCCGCGAGCAGTACTTC
CASSFTREQYF
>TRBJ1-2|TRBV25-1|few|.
TGTGCCAGCAGTGACCGGTGGGACTATGGCTACACCTTC
CASSDRWDYGYTF
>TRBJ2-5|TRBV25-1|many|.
TGTGCCAGCATCCAAAGAGAGACCCAGTACTTC
CASIQRETQYF
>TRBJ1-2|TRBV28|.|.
TGTGCCAGCAGTTTATGGAACTATGGCTACACCTTC
CASSLWNYGYTF
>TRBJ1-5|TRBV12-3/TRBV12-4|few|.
TGTGCCAGCAGCAGACAGGAAGATCAGCCCCAGCATTTT
CASSRQEDQPQHF
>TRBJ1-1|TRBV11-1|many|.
TGTGCCAGCAGCTCGTTCCCTTTGAACACTGAAGCTTTCTTT
CASSSFPLNTEAFF
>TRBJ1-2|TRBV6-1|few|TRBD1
TGTGCCAGCCGTAGAAACGAGGACAGGAGCTACACCTTC
CASRRNEDRSYTF